The 11 T cell receptor beta chains below come from one sample, sequenced in a study of T cell responses to AZD1222 COVID-19 vaccine (dated by TCRdb to the early 2020s). Reading the label with the study, this specimen's time point is: baseline before first vaccination. Taken with the paper, the label for treatment or condition translates to: meningococcal conjugate vaccine given as trial control. Libraries were prepared through the immunoSEQ multiplex PCR assay. TCRdb provides this immuneACCESS table in a form limited to in-frame rearrangements. Some clones are lacking; in checked studies, under half of them reflect an unresolved V gene, and why the rest are absent is not known. The sample data list 150,000 to 180,000 clones, and approximately 87% of these were observed just once. Under 7% of the sample is held by the ten biggest clonotypes. Specimen: peripheral blood, collected on day 0 of MenACWY control vaccination. These receptors all come from an adult in good health.

V and J are TRBV27 and TRBJ2-3; D uncertain. The germline V gene has CDR1 MNHEY and CDR2 SMNVEV (reference sequence). The CDR3 sequence is 12 residues long. Trimming pared 10 bases from V and 6 bases from J, leaving 14 bases between. The CDR3 region has the DNA TGTGCCATCTTAACCGCTGCGGATACGCAGTATTTT. Translation gives CAILTAADTQYF.

The V and J genes are TRBV18 and TRBJ1-1; D ambiguous. V gave up 0 bases and J gave up 3 bases, with 8 bases separating them. Germline-derived CDR1 and CDR2 are KGHSH and LQKENI. The CDR3 is made up of 14 amino acids. The CDR3 DNA is TGTGCCAGCTCACCACCCCAAACGGACACTGAAGCTTTCTTT. Amino acids: CASSPPQTDTEAFF.

This chain joins TRBV18 and TRBJ2-1, with 7 bases matching TRBD2. The CDR3 is 14 amino acids. The ends lost 6 bases at V and 8 bases at J; junction bases unmatched: 10. CDR1 and CDR2 from the germline V gene are KGHSH and LQKENI. The CDR3 nucleotides are TGTGCCAGCTCGCCCGGGACTAATCGCCATGAGCAGTTCTTC. It yields the protein CASSPGTNRHEQFF.

The chain uses TRBV6-5 and TRBJ1-1; D is ambiguous. Trimming pared 2 bases from V and 11 bases from J, leaving 15 bases between. There are 13 residues in the CDR3. CDR1 is MNHEY, CDR2 SVGAGI, per germline. The CDR3 region has the DNA TGTGCCAGCAGTTACGCGGTCCAGGCGAGGGCTTTCTTT. Encoded protein: CASSYAVQARAFF.

The chain couples TRBV12-3 or TRBV12-4 to TRBJ1-2; D not resolved. The CDR3 runs to 12 residues. Trimming pared 5 bases from V and 4 bases from J, leaving 8 bases between. The CDR3 nucleotides are TGTGCCAGCAGTCCCCAAGGCTATGGCTACACCTTC. This codes for CASSPQGYGYTF.

The chain couples TRBV12-3 or TRBV12-4 to TRBJ1-3, with unresolved D. The CDR3 has 12 residues. V gave up 6 bases and J gave up 0 bases, with 3 bases separating them. The CDR3 protein is CASSGSGNTIYF. CDR3 DNA sequence: TGTGCCAGCAGCGGCTCTGGAAACACCATATATTTT.

The chain recombines TRBV10-3 with TRBJ2-5, with 7 bases aligning to TRBD1. Germline V gene lookup returns CDR1 ENHRY and CDR2 SYGVKD. The junction had 10 bases not matched to a gene; V was cut back by 4 bases and J by 5 bases. The CDR3 is 15 residues long. CDR3 nucleotides: TGTGCCATCAGTGTTGCGACAGGGAGTTCGGAGACCCAGTACTTC. Its translation: CAISVATGSSETQYF.

This clone has just a few counts. The genes are TRBV5-4 and TRBJ1-4; TRBD1 matches 7 bases. In germline, CDR1 is SGHNT, CDR2 YYREEE (reference sequence). The CDR3 has 13 residues. Germline trimming cut 3 bases from V and 7 bases from J; bases unmatched to any gene: 3. The CDR3: CASSWDRGEKLFF. The DNA for the CDR3 is TGTGCCAGCAGCTGGGACAGAGGTGAAAAACTGTTTTTT. Filled out from reference TRBV5-4 and TRBJ1-4, the complete variable domain reads ETGVTQSPTHLIKTRGQQVTLRCSSQSGHNTVSWYQQALGQGPQFIFQYYREEENGRGNFPPRFSGLQFPNYSSELNVNALELDDSALYLCASSWDRGEKLFFGSGTQLSVL.

V usage is TRBV4-3 and J usage is TRBJ2-3; a weak D match, TRBD2 (6 bases). The V gene's germline CDR1 is LGHNA and CDR2 YSLEER. V dropped 0 bases and J dropped 2 bases, with 15 bases sitting between them. This CDR3 spans 17 amino acids. CDR3 bases: TGCGCCAGCAGCCAAGACACGGAGGGTTGGGACACAGATACGCAGTATTTT. Translated: CASSQDTEGWDTDTQYF.

The chain has TRBV3-1 (or the pseudogene TRBV3-2) and TRBJ1-5, with D possibly TRBD1 on 5 matching bases. Trimming took off 2 bases at V and 2 bases at J, with 13 bases between the two ends. CDR3 size: 16 residues. Germline CDR1 LGHDT, CDR2 YNNKEL (reference sequence). CDR3 sequence: CASSQPGGVGNQPQHF. The CDR3 DNA sequence: TGTGCCAGCAGCCAACCGGGGGGGGTGGGCAATCAGCCCCAGCATTTT.

This chain joins TRBV15 and TRBJ1-4; D unclear. Trimming removed 0 bases at V and 7 bases at J, with 9 bases between. This CDR3 is built from 14 residues. Germline V lookup: CDR1 LNHNV, CDR2 YYDKDF (reference sequence). The chain's CDR3 is CATSRETPPEKLFF. The CDR3 bases are TGTGCCACCAGCAGAGAAACACCTCCTGAAAAACTGTTTTTT.